This is a list of T cell receptor beta chains from one sample in a study of tumor-infiltrating lymphocytes in oesophageal squamous cell carcinoma. TCRdb reprocessed the PCR reads with MiXCR, giving one entry per CDR3 protein. The data show 15,000 or so distinct CDR3 sequences, around 50% seen once. The sample taken for sequencing was esophageal tumor tissue. These receptors all stem from a female donor with esophageal squamous cell carcinoma. Both conserved end residues are part of each CDR3. Each record gives: V gene, clone size, J gene, D gene, CDR3 length, CDR3 protein, CDR3 DNA. D genes are given only for firm matches. Only some rows state a clone size, as once, few, many or a class for expanded clones.

V gene: TRBV2; clone size: many; J gene: TRBJ2-4; D gene: TRBD1; CDR3 length: 15; CDR3 protein: CASSDGQGNKNIQYF; CDR3 DNA: TGTGCCAGCAGTGACGGACAGGGTAACAAAAACATTCAGTACTTC
V gene: TRBV27; clone size: medium-sized; J gene: TRBJ2-2; D gene: TRBD2; CDR3 length: 15; CDR3 protein: CASSLALAGTGELFF; CDR3 DNA: TGTGCCAGCAGTTTGGCGCTAGCGGGGACCGGGGAGCTGTTTTTT
V gene: TRBV7-9; clone size: large; J gene: TRBJ2-7; D gene: NA; CDR3 length: 12; CDR3 protein: CASSLAPYEQYF; CDR3 DNA: TGTGCCAGCAGCTTAGCGCCCTACGAGCAGTACTTC
V gene: TRBV7-9; clone size: NA; J gene: TRBJ2-7; D gene: NA; CDR3 length: 13; CDR3 protein: CASSTTQGYEQYF; CDR3 DNA: TGTGCCAGCAGCACTACTCAGGGCTACGAGCAGTACTTC
V gene: TRBV7-8; clone size: few; J gene: TRBJ2-1; D gene: TRBD2; CDR3 length: 19; CDR3 protein: CASSLFRVGERGRAGEQFF; CDR3 DNA: TGTGCCAGCAGCTTATTCAGGGTTGGGGAGCGCGGGAGGGCCGGTGAGCAGTTCTTC
V gene: TRBV6-6; clone size: NA; J gene: TRBJ2-1; D gene: NA; CDR3 length: 11; CDR3 protein: CASSGINEQFF; CDR3 DNA: TGTGCCAGCAGTGGAATCAATGAGCAGTTCTTC
V gene: TRBV20-1; clone size: NA; J gene: TRBJ1-4; D gene: NA; CDR3 length: 14; CDR3 protein: CSAPLSGTAEKLFF; CDR3 DNA: TGCAGTGCCCCGCTATCAGGGACGGCTGAAAAACTGTTTTTT
V gene: TRBV6-1; clone size: few; J gene: TRBJ2-4; D gene: NA; CDR3 length: 14; CDR3 protein: CASSEDLGGDIQYF; CDR3 DNA: TGTGCCAGCAGTGAAGATCTAGGTGGTGACATTCAGTACTTC
V gene: TRBV12-3/TRBV12-4; clone size: NA; J gene: TRBJ2-2; D gene: NA; CDR3 length: 14; CDR3 protein: CASNIEGPAGELFF; CDR3 DNA: TGTGCCAGCAATATAGAGGGCCCGGCCGGGGAGCTGTTTTTT
V gene: TRBV11-3; clone size: NA; J gene: TRBJ2-5; D gene: NA; CDR3 length: 15; CDR3 protein: CASSLVKRCQETQYF; CDR3 DNA: TGTGCCAGCAGCTTAGTTAAGCGTTGTCAAGAGACCCAGTACTTC
V gene: TRBV10-2; clone size: NA; J gene: TRBJ2-1; D gene: TRBD2; CDR3 length: 14; CDR3 protein: CASRLSGMANEQFF; CDR3 DNA: TGCGCCAGCAGACTAAGCGGGATGGCCAATGAGCAGTTCTTC
V gene: TRBV7-2; clone size: NA; J gene: TRBJ2-3; D gene: NA; CDR3 length: 12; CDR3 protein: CASSFLKDTQYF; CDR3 DNA: TGTGCCAGCAGCTTCCTGAAAGATACGCAGTATTTT
V gene: TRBV7-2; clone size: medium-sized; J gene: TRBJ2-5; D gene: NA; CDR3 length: 14; CDR3 protein: CASRHRDWGETQYF; CDR3 DNA: TGTGCCAGCAGACACCGAGATTGGGGAGAGACCCAGTACTTC
V gene: TRBV10-3; clone size: NA; J gene: TRBJ2-4; D gene: TRBD1; CDR3 length: 15; CDR3 protein: CASSDQGAHNSPLHF; CDR3 DNA: TGTGCCAGCAGTGACCAGGGGGCGCATAATTCACCCCTCCACTTC
V gene: TRBV24-1; clone size: NA; J gene: TRBJ2-7; D gene: TRBD1; CDR3 length: 19; CDR3 protein: CATSDSPGTGGRLINEQYF; CDR3 DNA: TGTGCCACCAGTGATTCCCCCGGGACAGGGGGCAGGCTCATTAATGAGCAGTACTTC
V gene: TRBV28; clone size: NA; J gene: TRBJ2-1; D gene: TRBD1; CDR3 length: 14; CDR3 protein: CASSWDSSYNEQFF; CDR3 DNA: TGTGCCAGCAGTTGGGACAGCTCCTACAATGAGCAGTTCTTC
V gene: TRBV25-1; clone size: many; J gene: TRBJ1-3; D gene: NA; CDR3 length: 14; CDR3 protein: CASSEERTGNTIYF; CDR3 DNA: TGTGCCAGCAGTGAAGAGAGAACTGGAAACACCATATATTTT
V gene: TRBV6-6; clone size: NA; J gene: TRBJ1-5; D gene: TRBD1; CDR3 length: 14; CDR3 protein: CASRDQGTDQPQHF; CDR3 DNA: TGTGCCAGCAGGGACCAGGGGACAGATCAGCCCCAGCATTTT
V gene: TRBV2; clone size: NA; J gene: TRBJ2-2; D gene: NA; CDR3 length: 13; CDR3 protein: CASSSGLTGELFF; CDR3 DNA: TGTGCCAGCAGTTCAGGGCTCACCGGGGAGCTGTTTTTT
V gene: TRBV7-6; clone size: NA; J gene: TRBJ2-5; D gene: NA; CDR3 length: 15; CDR3 protein: CASSTGTLVQETQYF; CDR3 DNA: TGTGCCAGCAGCACCGGGACATTAGTCCAGGAGACCCAGTACTTC
V gene: TRBV7-2; clone size: NA; J gene: TRBJ2-3; D gene: NA; CDR3 length: 17; CDR3 protein: CASSLGLLGDRTDTQYF; CDR3 DNA: TGTGCCAGCAGCTTAGGGTTGTTGGGGGATCGCACAGATACGCAGTATTTT
V gene: TRBV6-6; clone size: NA; J gene: TRBJ1-4; D gene: NA; CDR3 length: 12; CDR3 protein: CASQGSNEKLFF; CDR3 DNA: TGTGCCAGCCAGGGATCTAATGAAAAACTGTTTTTT
V gene: TRBV12-3/TRBV12-4; clone size: NA; J gene: TRBJ2-1; D gene: NA; CDR3 length: 14; CDR3 protein: CASRSPGPRDEQFF; CDR3 DNA: TGTGCCAGCAGATCTCCGGGGCCGAGGGATGAGCAGTTCTTC
V gene: TRBV11-2; clone size: many; J gene: TRBJ1-4; D gene: NA; CDR3 length: 15; CDR3 protein: CASSFGGATNEKLFF; CDR3 DNA: TGTGCCAGCAGCTTTGGGGGAGCAACTAATGAAAAACTGTTTTTT
V gene: TRBV7-6; clone size: once; J gene: TRBJ1-1; D gene: TRBD1; CDR3 length: 15; CDR3 protein: CASFRQGLAEGEAFF; CDR3 DNA: TGTGCTAGCTTCCGACAGGGGCTCGCTGAGGGGGAAGCTTTCTTT
V gene: TRBV12-3/TRBV12-4; clone size: NA; J gene: TRBJ1-2; D gene: NA; CDR3 length: 11; CDR3 protein: CASSKNYGYTF; CDR3 DNA: TGTGCCAGCAGTAAGAACTATGGCTACACCTTC
V gene: TRBV4-1; clone size: few; J gene: TRBJ1-1; D gene: NA; CDR3 length: 14; CDR3 protein: CASSQDRRVTEAFF; CDR3 DNA: TGCGCCAGCAGCCAAGATCGACGGGTCACTGAAGCTTTCTTT
V gene: TRBV24-1; clone size: NA; J gene: TRBJ1-2; D gene: NA; CDR3 length: 13; CDR3 protein: CATSDRQTYGYTF; CDR3 DNA: TGTGCCACCAGTGACCGACAGACCTATGGCTACACCTTC
V gene: TRBV28; clone size: NA; J gene: TRBJ2-7; D gene: NA; CDR3 length: 13; CDR3 protein: CASGTSETYEQYF; CDR3 DNA: TGTGCCAGCGGGACAAGTGAAACCTACGAGCAGTACTTC
V gene: TRBV7-4; clone size: NA; J gene: TRBJ2-1; D gene: NA; CDR3 length: 16; CDR3 protein: CASSPSWGETYNEQFF; CDR3 DNA: TGTGCCAGCAGCCCTAGCTGGGGGGAAACCTACAATGAGCAGTTCTTC
V gene: TRBV6-2/TRBV6-3; clone size: NA; J gene: TRBJ1-1; D gene: TRBD1; CDR3 length: 15; CDR3 protein: CASSSFSNTGGKAFF; CDR3 DNA: TGTGCCAGCAGTTCCTTCTCAAATACAGGGGGGAAAGCTTTCTTT
V gene: TRBV12-3/TRBV12-4; clone size: NA; J gene: TRBJ2-5; D gene: NA; CDR3 length: 14; CDR3 protein: CASSLGPGRETQYF; CDR3 DNA: TGTGCCAGCAGTTTGGGCCCGGGACGTGAGACCCAGTACTTC
V gene: TRBV20-1; clone size: few; J gene: TRBJ2-7; D gene: NA; CDR3 length: 14; CDR3 protein: CSIPLPGRRNEQYF; CDR3 DNA: TGCAGTATTCCACTCCCGGGGCGAAGGAACGAGCAGTACTTC
V gene: TRBV11-2; clone size: NA; J gene: TRBJ2-7; D gene: TRBD2; CDR3 length: 15; CDR3 protein: CASSLLGGEPYEQYF; CDR3 DNA: TGTGCCAGCAGTCTCCTCGGGGGGGAGCCCTACGAGCAGTACTTC
V gene: TRBV7-2; clone size: NA; J gene: TRBJ1-4; D gene: NA; CDR3 length: 16; CDR3 protein: CASSPGPDATNEKLFF; CDR3 DNA: TGTGCCAGCAGCCCGGGACCGGATGCAACTAATGAAAAACTGTTTTTT
V gene: TRBV6-1; clone size: NA; J gene: TRBJ2-7; D gene: NA; CDR3 length: 14; CDR3 protein: CASSEQGGPYEQYF; CDR3 DNA: TGTGCCAGCAGTGAACAGGGGGGACCCTACGAGCAGTACTTC
V gene: TRBV7-3; clone size: NA; J gene: TRBJ2-7; D gene: TRBD2; CDR3 length: 17; CDR3 protein: CASSVTGTSGLSYEQYF; CDR3 DNA: TGTGCCAGCAGCGTAACCGGGACTAGCGGATTATCCTACGAGCAGTACTTC
V gene: TRBV25-1; clone size: NA; J gene: TRBJ2-3; D gene: TRBD2; CDR3 length: 17; CDR3 protein: CASSDSGTSGRVDTQYF; CDR3 DNA: TGTGCCAGCAGTGATTCCGGGACTAGCGGGAGAGTAGATACGCAGTATTTT
V gene: TRBV6-6; clone size: many; J gene: TRBJ1-1; D gene: NA; CDR3 length: 14; CDR3 protein: CASSYSTGGHEAFF; CDR3 DNA: TGTGCCAGCAGTTACTCGACGGGGGGCCACGAAGCTTTCTTT
V gene: TRBV7-2; clone size: NA; J gene: TRBJ1-3; D gene: NA; CDR3 length: 16; CDR3 protein: CASSLVGGRTGNTIYF; CDR3 DNA: TGTGCCAGCAGCTTAGTAGGTGGGAGGACTGGAAACACCATATATTTT
V gene: TRBV7-6; clone size: NA; J gene: TRBJ1-4; D gene: TRBD1; CDR3 length: 15; CDR3 protein: CASTDREGSNEKLFF; CDR3 DNA: TGTGCCAGCACCGACAGGGAGGGGAGTAATGAAAAACTGTTTTTT
V gene: TRBV28; clone size: NA; J gene: TRBJ2-7; D gene: NA; CDR3 length: 13; CDR3 protein: CASGGATTYEQYF; CDR3 DNA: TGTGCCAGCGGTGGGGCCACCACCTACGAGCAGTACTTC
V gene: TRBV7-3; clone size: NA; J gene: TRBJ2-1; D gene: TRBD2; CDR3 length: 14; CDR3 protein: CASSLSGGGAEQFF; CDR3 DNA: TGTGCCAGCAGCTTAAGCGGGGGGGGGGCTGAGCAGTTCTTC
V gene: TRBV27; clone size: many; J gene: TRBJ2-1; D gene: NA; CDR3 length: 15; CDR3 protein: CASSPGPQWDNEQFF; CDR3 DNA: TGTGCCAGCAGTCCCGGTCCCCAGTGGGACAATGAGCAGTTCTTC
V gene: TRBV7-9; clone size: hyperexpanded; J gene: TRBJ2-7; D gene: TRBD1; CDR3 length: 15; CDR3 protein: CASSLLGTGPYEQYF; CDR3 DNA: TGTGCCAGCAGCCTACTGGGGACAGGTCCCTACGAGCAGTACTTC
V gene: TRBV11-2; clone size: few; J gene: TRBJ2-6; D gene: NA; CDR3 length: 18; CDR3 protein: CASSLRNPGISGANVLTF; CDR3 DNA: TGTGCCAGCAGTTTAAGGAACCCCGGGATTTCTGGGGCCAACGTCCTGACTTTC
V gene: TRBV7-3; clone size: NA; J gene: TRBJ2-7; D gene: TRBD1; CDR3 length: 14; CDR3 protein: CASSLDRDSYEQYF; CDR3 DNA: TGTGCCAGCAGCCTGGACAGGGACTCCTACGAGCAGTACTTC
V gene: TRBV7-6; clone size: few; J gene: TRBJ2-7; D gene: NA; CDR3 length: 14; CDR3 protein: CASSLQGYSYEQYF; CDR3 DNA: TGTGCCAGCAGCTTACAGGGGTACTCCTACGAGCAGTACTTC
V gene: TRBV7-3; clone size: once; J gene: TRBJ1-2; D gene: TRBD1; CDR3 length: 14; CDR3 protein: CASRPRDRNYGYTF; CDR3 DNA: TGTGCCAGCAGACCCCGGGACAGGAATTATGGCTACACCTTC
V gene: TRBV12-3/TRBV12-4; clone size: NA; J gene: TRBJ2-5; D gene: NA; CDR3 length: 14; CDR3 protein: CASRMGGAKETQYF; CDR3 DNA: TGTGCCAGCAGGATGGGGGGGGCGAAAGAGACCCAGTACTTC
V gene: TRBV12-3/TRBV12-4; clone size: NA; J gene: TRBJ2-1; D gene: TRBD1; CDR3 length: 16; CDR3 protein: CASRDSGTGAYNEQFF; CDR3 DNA: TGTGCCAGCAGAGATTCCGGGACAGGGGCGTACAATGAGCAGTTCTTC
V gene: TRBV7-3; clone size: NA; J gene: TRBJ2-1; D gene: NA; CDR3 length: 16; CDR3 protein: CASSITRDTRANEQFF; CDR3 DNA: TGTGCCAGCAGCATCACCCGGGACACTAGAGCCAATGAGCAGTTCTTC
V gene: TRBV7-2; clone size: NA; J gene: TRBJ2-7; D gene: TRBD2; CDR3 length: 15; CDR3 protein: CASSRLAGSSYEQYF; CDR3 DNA: TGTGCCAGCAGCAGACTAGCGGGTAGCTCCTACGAGCAGTACTTC
V gene: TRBV6-1; clone size: medium-sized; J gene: TRBJ2-2; D gene: NA; CDR3 length: 12; CDR3 protein: CASGSPRLELFF; CDR3 DNA: TGTGCCAGCGGCTCCCCTAGGTTGGAGCTGTTTTTT
V gene: TRBV24-1; clone size: NA; J gene: TRBJ2-1; D gene: TRBD2; CDR3 length: 16; CDR3 protein: CATSSPGLATNNEQFF; CDR3 DNA: TGTGCCACCAGCTCCCCGGGACTAGCGACAAACAATGAGCAGTTCTTC
V gene: TRBV7-6; clone size: few; J gene: TRBJ2-3; D gene: TRBD2; CDR3 length: 14; CDR3 protein: CASSSGLAADTQYF; CDR3 DNA: TGTGCTAGCAGCTCGGGACTAGCGGCAGATACGCAGTATTTT